The source of this T cell receptor (beta chain) is a study of shared clonotypes between healthy human individuals. CD45RO-negative CD8 cells positively selected for CCR7 made up the naive population, which excluded terminally differentiated effector memory CD45RA+ cells. From germline, CDR1 is SGHAT and CDR2 FQNNGV. V lost 1 base, J lost 6 bases, and 3 bases lay in between. This CDR3 has 11 amino acids. Profiling relied on immunoSEQ multiplex PCR, and the TCRdb table lists in-frame clones only, not all of them. The table includes 1.5 million to 2.5 million clones, just under 95% detected once. This receptor was obtained from a man between 18 and 35 years old in good health. The rearrangement joins TRBV11-2 to TRBJ1-2; the D is unclear. Sequenced sample: naive CD8+ T cells sorted from blood. The CDR3, as DNA: TGTGCCAGCAGCTTAGTTGATGGCTACACCTTC. It specifies CASSLVDGYTF.